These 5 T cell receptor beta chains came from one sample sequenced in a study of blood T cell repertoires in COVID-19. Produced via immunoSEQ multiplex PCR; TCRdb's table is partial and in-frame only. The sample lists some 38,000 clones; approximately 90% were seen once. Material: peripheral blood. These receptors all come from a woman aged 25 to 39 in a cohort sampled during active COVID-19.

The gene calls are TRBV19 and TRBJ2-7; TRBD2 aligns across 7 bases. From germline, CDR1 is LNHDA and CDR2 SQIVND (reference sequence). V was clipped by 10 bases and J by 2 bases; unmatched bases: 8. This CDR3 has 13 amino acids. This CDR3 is CATSRDYAYEQYF. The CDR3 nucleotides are TGTGCCACAAGCCGGGACTACGCCTACGAGCAGTACTTC.

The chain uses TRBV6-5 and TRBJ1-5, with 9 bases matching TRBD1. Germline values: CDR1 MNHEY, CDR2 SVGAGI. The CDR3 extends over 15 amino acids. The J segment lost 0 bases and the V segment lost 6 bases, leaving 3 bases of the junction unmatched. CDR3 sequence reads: CASRRTGDSNQPQHF. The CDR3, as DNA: TGTGCCAGCAGACGGACAGGGGATAGCAATCAGCCCCAGCATTTT.

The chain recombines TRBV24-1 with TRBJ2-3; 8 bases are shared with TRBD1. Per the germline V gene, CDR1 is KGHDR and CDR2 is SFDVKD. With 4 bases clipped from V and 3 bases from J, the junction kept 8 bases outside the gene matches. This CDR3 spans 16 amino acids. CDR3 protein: CATSDFQGAITDTQYF. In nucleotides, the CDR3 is TGTGCCACCAGTGACTTTCAGGGGGCGATTACAGATACGCAGTATTTT.

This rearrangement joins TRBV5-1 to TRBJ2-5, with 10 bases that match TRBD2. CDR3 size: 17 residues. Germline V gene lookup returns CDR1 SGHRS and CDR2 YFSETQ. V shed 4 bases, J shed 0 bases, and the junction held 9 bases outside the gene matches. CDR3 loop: CASSPQLAGPYQETQYF. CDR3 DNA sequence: TGCGCCAGCAGCCCGCAACTAGCGGGACCGTACCAAGAGACCCAGTACTTC. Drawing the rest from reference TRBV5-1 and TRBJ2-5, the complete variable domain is KAGVTQTPRYLIKTRGQQVTLSCSPISGHRSVSWYQQTPGQGLQFLFEYFSETQRNKGNFPGRFSGRQFSNSRSEMNVSTLELGDSALYLCASSPQLAGPYQETQYFGPGTRLLVL.

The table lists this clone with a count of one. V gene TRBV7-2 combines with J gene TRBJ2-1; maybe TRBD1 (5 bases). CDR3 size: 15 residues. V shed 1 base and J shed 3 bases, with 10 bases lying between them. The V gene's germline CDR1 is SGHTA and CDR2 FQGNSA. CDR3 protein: CASSLVPGFYNEQFF. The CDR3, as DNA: TGTGCCAGCAGCTTAGTGCCAGGGTTCTACAATGAGCAGTTCTTC.